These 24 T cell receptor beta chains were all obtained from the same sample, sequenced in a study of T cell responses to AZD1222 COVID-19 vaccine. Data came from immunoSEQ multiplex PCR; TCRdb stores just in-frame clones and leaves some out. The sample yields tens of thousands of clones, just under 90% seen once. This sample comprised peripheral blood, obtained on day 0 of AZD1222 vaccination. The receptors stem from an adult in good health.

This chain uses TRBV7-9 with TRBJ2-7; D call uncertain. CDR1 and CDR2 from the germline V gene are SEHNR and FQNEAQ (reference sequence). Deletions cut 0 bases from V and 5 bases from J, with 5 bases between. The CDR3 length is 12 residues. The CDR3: CASSLALDEQYF. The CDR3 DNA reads TGTGCCAGCAGCTTAGCGCTCGACGAGCAGTACTTC.

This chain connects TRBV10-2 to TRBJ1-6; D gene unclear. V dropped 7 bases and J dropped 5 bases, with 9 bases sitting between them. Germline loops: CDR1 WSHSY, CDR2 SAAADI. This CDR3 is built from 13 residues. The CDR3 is CASNKGDNSPLHF. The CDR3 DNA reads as TGCGCCAGCAATAAGGGCGATAATTCACCCCTCCACTTT.

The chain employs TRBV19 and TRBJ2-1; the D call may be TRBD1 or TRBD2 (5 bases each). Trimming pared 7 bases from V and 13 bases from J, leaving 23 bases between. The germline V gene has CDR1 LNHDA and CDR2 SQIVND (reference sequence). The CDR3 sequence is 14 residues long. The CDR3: CASTEGTAKGEQFF. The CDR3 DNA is TGTGCCAGTACCGAAGGGACCGCTAAAGGGGAACAGTTCTTC.

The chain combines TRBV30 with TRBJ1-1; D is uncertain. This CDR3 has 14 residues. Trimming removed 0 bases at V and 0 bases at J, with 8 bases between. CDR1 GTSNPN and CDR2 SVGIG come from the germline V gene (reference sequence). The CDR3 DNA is TGTGCCTGGAGTGTACTGCAGGTGAACACTGAAGCTTTCTTT. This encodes CAWSVLQVNTEAFF.

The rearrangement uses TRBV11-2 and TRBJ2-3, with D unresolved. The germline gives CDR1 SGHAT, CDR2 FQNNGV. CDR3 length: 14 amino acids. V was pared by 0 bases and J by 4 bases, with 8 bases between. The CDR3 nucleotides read TGTGCCAGCAGCTTAGATCGTAGCCCAGATACGCAGTATTTT. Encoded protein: CASSLDRSPDTQYF.

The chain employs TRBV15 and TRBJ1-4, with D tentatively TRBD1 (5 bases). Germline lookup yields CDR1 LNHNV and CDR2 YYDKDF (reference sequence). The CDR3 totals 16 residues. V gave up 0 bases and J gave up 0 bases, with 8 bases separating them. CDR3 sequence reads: CATSRDRGATNEKLFF. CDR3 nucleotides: TGTGCCACCAGCAGAGATAGGGGTGCAACTAATGAAAAACTGTTTTTT.

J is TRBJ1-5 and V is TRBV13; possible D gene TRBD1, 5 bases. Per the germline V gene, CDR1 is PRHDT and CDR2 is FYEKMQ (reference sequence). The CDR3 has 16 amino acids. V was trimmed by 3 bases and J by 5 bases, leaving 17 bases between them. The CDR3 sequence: CASSFFNGRGDQPQHF. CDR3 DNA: TGTGCCAGCAGCTTTTTTAATGGTAGGGGCGATCAGCCCCAGCATTTT.

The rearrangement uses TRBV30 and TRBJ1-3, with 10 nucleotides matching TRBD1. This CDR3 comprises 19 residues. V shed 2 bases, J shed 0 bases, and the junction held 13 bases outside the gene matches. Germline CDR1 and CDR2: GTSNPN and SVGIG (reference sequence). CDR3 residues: CAWSPLGRQGARSGNTIYF. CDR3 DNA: TGTGCCTGGAGTCCACTAGGGCGACAGGGGGCTCGCTCTGGAAACACCATATATTTT. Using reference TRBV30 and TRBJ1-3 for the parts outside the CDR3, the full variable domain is SQTIHQWPATLVQPVGSPLSLECTVEGTSNPNLYWYRQAAGRGLQLLFYSVGIGQISSEVPQNLSASRPQDRQFILSSKKLLLSDSGFYLCAWSPLGRQGARSGNTIYFGEGSWLTVV.

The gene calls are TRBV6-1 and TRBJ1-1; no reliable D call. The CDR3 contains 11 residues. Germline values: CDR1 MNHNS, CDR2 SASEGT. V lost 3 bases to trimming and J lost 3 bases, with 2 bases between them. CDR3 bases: TGTGCCAGCAGTGACTACACTGAAGCTTTCTTT. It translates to CASSDYTEAFF.

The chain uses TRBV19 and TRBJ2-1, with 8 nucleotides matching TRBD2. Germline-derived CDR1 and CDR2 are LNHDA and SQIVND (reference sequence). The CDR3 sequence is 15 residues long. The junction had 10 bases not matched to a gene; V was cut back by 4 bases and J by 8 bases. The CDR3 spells CASSKRGPRSDEQFF. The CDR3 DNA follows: TGTGCCAGTAGTAAGCGGGGGCCCCGCTCGGATGAGCAGTTCTTC.

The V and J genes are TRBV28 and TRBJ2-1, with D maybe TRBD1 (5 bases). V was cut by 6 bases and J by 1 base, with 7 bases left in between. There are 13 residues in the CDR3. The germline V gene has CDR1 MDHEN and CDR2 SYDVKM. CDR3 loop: CASRRGSYNEQFF. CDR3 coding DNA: TGTGCCAGCAGAAGGGGTTCCTACAATGAGCAGTTCTTC.

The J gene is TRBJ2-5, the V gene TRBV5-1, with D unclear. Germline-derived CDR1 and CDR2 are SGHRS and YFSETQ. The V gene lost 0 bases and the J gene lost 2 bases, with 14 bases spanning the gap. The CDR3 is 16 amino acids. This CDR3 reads CASSLGFIWVQETQYF. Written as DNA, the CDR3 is TGCGCCAGCAGCTTGGGGTTCATATGGGTTCAAGAGACCCAGTACTTC.

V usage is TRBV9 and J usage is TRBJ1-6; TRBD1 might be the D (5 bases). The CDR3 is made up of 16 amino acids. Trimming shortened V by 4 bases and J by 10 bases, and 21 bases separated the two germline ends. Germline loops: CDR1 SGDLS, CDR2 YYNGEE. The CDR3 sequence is CASSSNIGRAKSPLHF. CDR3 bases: TGTGCCAGCAGCTCTAATATCGGCAGGGCGAAATCACCCCTCCACTTT.

This chain's CDR3 is CASSFAPTSSYEQYF. CDR3 nucleotides: TGTGCCAGCAGCTTCGCTCCGACGTCATCCTACGAGCAGTACTTC. The chain couples TRBV7-6 to TRBJ2-7; D is undetermined. Germline-derived CDR1 and CDR2 are SGHVS and FNYEAQ. Trimming cost V 3 bases and J 1 base, with 13 bases left between them. CDR3 length equals 15 residues.

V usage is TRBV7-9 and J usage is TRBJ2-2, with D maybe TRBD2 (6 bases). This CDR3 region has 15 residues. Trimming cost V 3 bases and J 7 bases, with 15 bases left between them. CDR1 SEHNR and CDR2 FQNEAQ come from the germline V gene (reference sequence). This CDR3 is CASSFARRDRGELFF. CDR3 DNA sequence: TGTGCCAGCAGCTTCGCAAGGAGGGATCGCGGGGAGCTGTTTTTT.

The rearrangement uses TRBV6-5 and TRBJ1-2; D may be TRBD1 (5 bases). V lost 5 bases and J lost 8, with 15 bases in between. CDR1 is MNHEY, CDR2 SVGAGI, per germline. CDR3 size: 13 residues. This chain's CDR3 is CASSLGTARGYTF. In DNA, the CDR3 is TGTGCCAGCAGTCTAGGGACTGCGCGGGGCTACACCTTC.

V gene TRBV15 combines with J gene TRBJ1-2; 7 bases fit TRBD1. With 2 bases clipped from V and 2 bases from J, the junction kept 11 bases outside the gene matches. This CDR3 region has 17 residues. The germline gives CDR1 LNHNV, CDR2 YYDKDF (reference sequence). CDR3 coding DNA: TGTGCCACCAGCAGAACCCTAGACAGGGACCAAAACTATGGCTACACCTTC. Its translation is CATSRTLDRDQNYGYTF.

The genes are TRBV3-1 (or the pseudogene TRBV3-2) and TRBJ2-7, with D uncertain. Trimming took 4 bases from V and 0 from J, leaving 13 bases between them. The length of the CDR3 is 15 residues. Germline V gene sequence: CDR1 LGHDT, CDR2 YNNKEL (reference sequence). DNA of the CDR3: TGTGCCAGCAGCCGAAGCTCCCAAATCTCCTACGAGCAGTACTTC. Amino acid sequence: CASSRSSQISYEQYF.

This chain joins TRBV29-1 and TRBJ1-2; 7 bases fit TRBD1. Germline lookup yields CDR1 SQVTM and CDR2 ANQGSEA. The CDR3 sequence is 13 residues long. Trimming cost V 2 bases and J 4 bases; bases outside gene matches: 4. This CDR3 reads CSVERQGGYGYTF. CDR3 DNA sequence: TGCAGCGTTGAACGACAGGGAGGCTATGGCTACACCTTC.

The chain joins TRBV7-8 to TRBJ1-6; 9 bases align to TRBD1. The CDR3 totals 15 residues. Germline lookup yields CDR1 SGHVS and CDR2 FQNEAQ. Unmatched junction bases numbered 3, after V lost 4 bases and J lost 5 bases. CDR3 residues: CASSSDRGDNSPLHF. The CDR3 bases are TGTGCCAGCAGCTCGGACAGGGGAGATAATTCACCCCTCCACTTT.

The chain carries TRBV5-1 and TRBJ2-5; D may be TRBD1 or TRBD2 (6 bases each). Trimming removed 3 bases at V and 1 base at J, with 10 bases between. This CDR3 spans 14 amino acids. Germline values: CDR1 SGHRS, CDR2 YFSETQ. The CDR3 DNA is TGCGCCAGCAGCTCGCCGGGGGCCCAAGAGACCCAGTACTTC. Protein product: CASSSPGAQETQYF.

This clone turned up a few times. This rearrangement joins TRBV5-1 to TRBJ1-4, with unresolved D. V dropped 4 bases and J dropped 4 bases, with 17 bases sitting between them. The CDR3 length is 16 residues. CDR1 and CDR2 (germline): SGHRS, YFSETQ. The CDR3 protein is CASSPGVGQLNEKLFF. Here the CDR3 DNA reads TGCGCCAGCAGCCCCGGGGTCGGGCAGCTTAATGAAAAACTGTTTTTT.

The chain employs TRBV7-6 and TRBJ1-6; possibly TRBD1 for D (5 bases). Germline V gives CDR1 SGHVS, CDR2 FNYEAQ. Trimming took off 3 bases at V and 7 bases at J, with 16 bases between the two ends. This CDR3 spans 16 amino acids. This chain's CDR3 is CASSFRTLGGNSPLHF. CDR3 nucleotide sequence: TGTGCCAGCAGCTTCCGGACCCTCGGGGGGAATTCACCCCTCCACTTT.

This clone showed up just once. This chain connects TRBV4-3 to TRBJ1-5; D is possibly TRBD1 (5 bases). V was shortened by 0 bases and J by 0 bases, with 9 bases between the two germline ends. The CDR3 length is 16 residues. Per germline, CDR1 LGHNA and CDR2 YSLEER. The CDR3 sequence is CASSQDWGFSNQPQHF. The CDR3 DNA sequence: TGCGCCAGCAGCCAAGATTGGGGGTTTAGCAATCAGCCCCAGCATTTT.